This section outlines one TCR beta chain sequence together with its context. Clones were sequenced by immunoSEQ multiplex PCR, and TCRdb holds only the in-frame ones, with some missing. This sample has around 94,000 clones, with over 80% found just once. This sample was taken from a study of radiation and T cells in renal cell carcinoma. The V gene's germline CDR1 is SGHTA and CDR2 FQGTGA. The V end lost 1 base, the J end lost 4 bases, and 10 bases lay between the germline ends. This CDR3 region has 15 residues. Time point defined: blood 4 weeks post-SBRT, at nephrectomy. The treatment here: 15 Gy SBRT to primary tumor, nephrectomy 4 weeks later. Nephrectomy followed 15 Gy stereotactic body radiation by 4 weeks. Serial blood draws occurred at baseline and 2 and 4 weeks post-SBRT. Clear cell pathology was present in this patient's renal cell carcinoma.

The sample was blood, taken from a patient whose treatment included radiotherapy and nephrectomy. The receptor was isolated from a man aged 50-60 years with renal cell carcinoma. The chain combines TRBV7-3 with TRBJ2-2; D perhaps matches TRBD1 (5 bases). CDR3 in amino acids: CASSLRQGGTGELFF. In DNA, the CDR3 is TGTGCCAGCAGCTTAAGGCAGGGTGGCACCGGGGAGCTGTTTTTT.